These 24 T cell receptor beta chains originate from one sample sequenced in a study of control samples from healthy donors and cancer patients. The data were produced by immunoSEQ multiplex PCR, yet TCRdb's version contains in-frame clones alone and is incomplete. Of 90,000 to 150,000 clones listed, approximately 88% were seen once; the top ten hold 3.4%. Sequenced sample: blood. Receptors were obtained from a man in his forties in good health.

The chain joins TRBV6-5 to TRBJ1-5; 9 nucleotides match TRBD1. The CDR3 loop spans 14 amino acids. V was clipped by 6 bases and J by 6 bases; unmatched bases: 6. In germline, CDR1 is MNHEY, CDR2 SVGAGI. This CDR3 is CASRLTGGTQPQHF. As DNA, the CDR3 is TGTGCCAGCAGGCTCACAGGGGGCACTCAGCCCCAGCATTTT.

The chain links TRBV5-8 to TRBJ1-6; 7 nucleotides line up with TRBD1. This CDR3 is 15 amino acids long. The trim removed 4 bases at V and 0 bases at J, leaving 1 base unmatched. The germline V gene has CDR1 SGHTS and CDR2 YDEGEE. CDR3 DNA: TGTGCCAGCAGCCGACAGGGCTCCTATAATTCACCCCTCCACTTT. Translation gives CASSRQGSYNSPLHF.

The V call is TRBV15, the J call TRBJ2-2, with D tentatively TRBD2 (5 bases). CDR1 is LNHNV and CDR2 is YYDKDF in the germline V gene (reference sequence). V lost 1 base, J lost 0 bases, and 18 bases lay in between. The CDR3 consists of 19 residues. The CDR3 spells CATSRVFGSGESNTGELFF. The CDR3 nucleotides are TGTGCCACCAGCAGAGTATTTGGTTCCGGGGAATCGAACACCGGGGAGCTGTTTTTT.

This chain joins TRBV10-2 and TRBJ1-1; D call uncertain. The CDR3 is 10 amino acids. CDR1 and CDR2 (germline): WSHSY, SAAADI. Trimming removed 8 bases at V and 10 bases at J, with 11 bases between. The CDR3 region is CASHGVGAFF. CDR3 sequence (DNA): TGCGCCAGCCATGGGGTCGGAGCTTTCTTT.

The chain recombines TRBV30 with TRBJ1-3; possible D gene TRBD1, 6 bases. V was shortened by 5 bases and J by 4 bases, with 15 bases between the two germline ends. The germline V gene encodes CDR1 GTSNPN and CDR2 SVGIG (reference sequence). The CDR3 contains 14 residues. CDR3 nucleotide sequence: TGTGCCTGGTTCCCAGGGGATTGGGGAAACACCATATATTTT. As protein: CAWFPGDWGNTIYF.

The chain couples TRBV30 to TRBJ1-1; D unresolved. Germline lookup yields CDR1 GTSNPN and CDR2 SVGIG (reference sequence). This CDR3 has 13 residues. V lost 0 bases to trimming and J lost 4 bases, with 9 bases between them. The DNA for the CDR3 is TGTGCCTGGAGTGTACTGGAGAGCACTGAAGCTTTCTTT. Protein product: CAWSVLESTEAFF.

The V and J genes are TRBV10-3 and TRBJ2-3; D gene unclear. CDR3 length: 13 residues. Trimming removed 2 bases at V and 2 bases at J, with 5 bases between. Germline V gene lookup returns CDR1 ENHRY and CDR2 SYGVKD. The CDR3 reads CAISEDPTDTQYF. CDR3 bases: TGTGCCATCAGTGAGGACCCCACAGATACGCAGTATTTT.

The rearrangement links TRBV27 to TRBJ2-7; a weak D match, TRBD2 (6 bases). This CDR3 has 13 residues. V dropped 3 bases and J dropped 2 bases, with 8 bases sitting between them. Looked up from germline, CDR1 is MNHEY and CDR2 is SMNVEV (reference sequence). The CDR3 protein is CASSLGGTYEQYF. The CDR3 nucleotides read TGTGCCAGCAGTTTGGGCGGGACCTACGAGCAGTACTTC.

CDR3 bases: TGTGCCAGCAGCTACACCGGGACGGGAAGCGGCTACACCTTC. This codes for CASSYTGTGSGYTF. The V and J genes are TRBV5-4 and TRBJ1-2; TRBD1 is a possible D gene (5 bases). Germline CDR1 SGHNT, CDR2 YYREEE (reference sequence). Between the trimmed V and J ends, which lost 3 bases and 8 bases, there was a span of 17 bases. The CDR3 loop spans 14 amino acids. Complete variable domain (other parts from reference TRBV5-4 and TRBJ1-2): ETGVTQSPTHLIKTRGQQVTLRCSSQSGHNTVSWYQQALGQGPQFIFQYYREEENGRGNFPPRFSGLQFPNYSSELNVNALELDDSALYLCASSYTGTGSGYTFGSGTRLTVV.

The gene calls are TRBV18 and TRBJ1-4; 7 nucleotides match TRBD1. The CDR3 covers 17 residues. Looked up from germline, CDR1 is KGHSH and CDR2 is LQKENI. V lost 0 bases, J lost 8 bases, and 12 bases stayed unmatched. The CDR3 bases are TGTGCCAGCTCACCACCGACAGGGATCCACCTGGGGGAAAAACTGTTTTTT. As protein: CASSPPTGIHLGEKLFF. The full variable domain, rest sourced from reference TRBV18 and TRBJ1-4, is NAGVMQNPRHLVRRRGQEARLRCSPMKGHSHVYWYRQLPEEGLKFMVYLQKENIIDESGMPKERFSAEFPKEGPSILRIQQVVRGDSAAYFCASSPPTGIHLGEKLFFGSGTQLSVL.

The chain couples TRBV6-5 to TRBJ1-2; D unclear. The germline CDR1 and CDR2 sequences are MNHEY and SVGAGI. The CDR3 has 13 amino acids. The V end was cut by 4 bases, the J end by 6 bases, with 12 bases between. CDR3 loop: CASSFSGWDGYTF. The CDR3, as DNA: TGTGCCAGCAGTTTCTCGGGGTGGGATGGCTACACCTTC.

This chain links TRBV7-3 with TRBJ1-1; perhaps TRBD1 as D (5 bases). Trimming removed 0 bases from V and 1 base from J, with 9 bases in between. The CDR3 is 15 residues long. Per germline, CDR1 SGHTA and CDR2 FQGTGA. The CDR3 loop is CASSLTLDRNTEAFF. For the CDR3, the DNA is TGTGCCAGCAGCTTAACCCTAGACAGGAACACTGAAGCTTTCTTT.

In this sample, this clone is medium-sized (0.01 to 0.1%). The genes are TRBV27 and TRBJ1-1; weak D call: TRBD1 (6 bases). Germline CDR1 and CDR2: MNHEY and SMNVEV (reference sequence). With 6 bases removed from V and 5 bases from J, the gap between germline ends came to 16 bases. The length of the CDR3 is 14 residues. CDR3 protein: CASSPAGGRTEAFF. The CDR3 DNA is TGTGCCAGCAGCCCTGCCGGGGGGCGTACTGAAGCTTTCTTT.

V and J are TRBV7-2 and TRBJ1-2; D is perhaps TRBD1 (5 bases). V lost 3 bases and J 3 bases, leaving 11 bases between the germline ends. The CDR3 is 14 residues long. Looked up from germline, CDR1 is SGHTA and CDR2 is FQGNSA. The CDR3, as DNA: TGTGCCAGCAGCTTGGGGGGGATTTACTATGGCTACACCTTC. The encoded protein is CASSLGGIYYGYTF.

The CDR3: CSVGAGGKGTQYF. CDR3 nucleotide sequence: TGCAGCGTTGGAGCAGGGGGCAAGGGGACCCAGTACTTC. The chain has TRBV29-1 and TRBJ2-5; 8 nucleotides line up with TRBD1. Germline V gene sequence: CDR1 SQVTM, CDR2 ANQGSEA. Unmatched junction bases numbered 8, after V lost 4 bases and J lost 7 bases. The CDR3 length is 13 residues.

This chain joins TRBV5-8 and TRBJ2-1, with D tentatively TRBD1 or TRBD2 (6 bases each). The germline CDR1 and CDR2 sequences are SGHTS and YDEGEE. Deletions cut 3 bases from V and 4 bases from J, with 17 bases between. This CDR3 is 16 amino acids long. The CDR3 reads CASSWGRRGAYNEQFF. As DNA, the CDR3 is TGTGCCAGCAGCTGGGGGCGGAGGGGGGCTTACAATGAGCAGTTCTTC.

The chain recombines TRBV15 with TRBJ2-7; 7 nucleotides match TRBD1. With V trimmed by 3 bases and J by 7 bases, 3 bases remained unmatched. Germline assignment: CDR1 LNHNV and CDR2 YYDKDF (reference sequence). The CDR3 totals 12 residues. This CDR3 is CATSSYRGEQYF. CDR3 DNA sequence: TGTGCCACCAGCAGCTACAGGGGTGAGCAGTACTTC. The whole variable domain, remainder taken from reference TRBV15 and TRBJ2-7, is DAMVIQNPRYQVTQFGKPVTLSCSQTLNHNVMYWYQQKSSQAPKLLFHYYDKDFNNEADTPDNFQSRRPNTSFCFLDIRSPGLGDTAMYLCATSSYRGEQYFGPGTRLTVT.

The chain is built from TRBV14 and TRBJ2-7; the match to TRBD2 covers 8 bases. This CDR3 has 16 residues. In germline, CDR1 is SGHDN, CDR2 FVKESK. V dropped 4 bases and J dropped 0; count of bases not matched to a gene: 8. As DNA, the CDR3 is TGTGCCAGCAGCCGGAGACTAGCGCTCAGCTCCTACGAGCAGTACTTC. This sequence encodes CASSRRLALSSYEQYF.

This clone came up once. This chain joins TRBV6-6 and TRBJ2-3; 12 nucleotides agree with TRBD2. There are 18 residues in the CDR3. J lost 2 bases, V lost 5 bases, and 11 bases had no gene match. The germline V gene encodes CDR1 MNHNY and CDR2 SVGAGI (reference sequence). DNA for the CDR3: TGTGCCAGCAGTCCCCATAACCGGACTAGCGGGGTCACAGATACGCAGTATTTT. Its translation is CASSPHNRTSGVTDTQYF.

The V and J genes are TRBV19 and TRBJ2-7, with TRBD2 matching over 10 bases. This CDR3 spans 15 amino acids. Germline V gene lookup returns CDR1 LNHDA and CDR2 SQIVND (reference sequence). Losses at the gene ends were 6 bases for V and 1 base for J; bases not matched to a gene: 6. The CDR3 region has the DNA TGTGCCAGTAGCTACGCTAGCGGGGGATCCTACGAGCAGTACTTC. The encoded protein is CASSYASGGSYEQYF.

The V call is TRBV30, the J call TRBJ2-3, with D possibly called TRBD1 or TRBD2 (6 bases each). The CDR3 has 14 residues. V was trimmed by 2 bases and J by 0 bases, leaving 9 bases between them. The V gene's germline CDR1 is GTSNPN and CDR2 SVGIG (reference sequence). The CDR3 protein is CAWSRGASTDTQYF. CDR3 sequence (DNA): TGTGCCTGGAGTAGGGGGGCGAGCACAGATACGCAGTATTTT.

To note about this clone: The junction and the germline gene differ at one end; a read error may be behind it. This specimen includes other DNA sequences encoding the same CDR3. The V gene is TRBV29-1, the J gene TRBJ1-5; D might be TRBD1 (5 bases). This CDR3 has 14 amino acids. CDR1 and CDR2 (germline): SQVTM, ANQGSEA. The CDR3 spells CSVQDTHSNQPQHF. In nucleotides, the CDR3 is TGCAGCGTCCAGGACACTCATAGCAATCAGCCTCAGCATTTT.

This sequence joins TRBV13 and TRBJ2-7, with 8 bases identical to TRBD1. V trimming: 3 bases; J trimming: 5 bases; junction bases outside the gene matches: 9. Germline lookup yields CDR1 PRHDT and CDR2 FYEKMQ (reference sequence). The CDR3 is made up of 15 amino acids. The CDR3 bases are TGTGCCAGCAGCTTTCGCGAGGACAGGGCGCACGAGCAGTACTTC. This codes for CASSFREDRAHEQYF.

This rearrangement joins TRBV7-8 to TRBJ1-5, with 7 nucleotides matching TRBD1. The junction had 6 bases not matched to a gene; V was cut back by 2 bases and J by 2 bases. Germline V gives CDR1 SGHVS, CDR2 FQNEAQ. There are 16 residues in the CDR3. The CDR3 loop reads CASSLLGGGRNQPQHF. CDR3 DNA: TGTGCCAGCAGCTTACTAGGGGGCGGGCGCAATCAGCCCCAGCATTTT.